This passage covers 13 T cell receptor beta chains from one sample sequenced in a study of read filtering for tumor transcriptome and immune sequencing. The library was built from about 400 ng RNA with molecular barcoded adaptors for alpha/delta and beta/gamma chains. TCRdb itself ran the reads through MiXCR, one entry per CDR3 protein. The sample includes about 27,000 distinct CDR3 sequences, 14% of them seen just once. Sample: a population of CD138-negative cells sorted from bone marrow. These TCRs come from a donor aged 40 or over with multiple myeloma.

This clonotype is medium-sized within its sample. The DNA is omitted, as the CDR3 cannot be located on it reliably, and the CDR3 follows TCRdb's listing. The chain uses TRBV6-2 or TRBV6-3 and TRBJ2-1; TRBD2 is the table's D call, not checked against the DNA. CDR1 MNHEY and CDR2 SVGEGT come from the germline V gene. The CDR3 spans 16 amino acids, including both terminal residues. The CDR3 spells CASSWGVAGGTSDEFF.

This clonotype was observed once. Since a much larger clone is just one base distant, this may be a read error. This likely comes from a read error, as the CDR3 has no conserved phenylalanine or tryptophan at its end. The chain joins TRBV11-3 to TRBJ1-1, with 8 nucleotides matching TRBD1. The CDR3 sequence is 13 residues long. Losses at the gene ends were 0 bases for V and 10 bases for J; bases not matched to a gene: 4. From germline, CDR1 is SGHNT and CDR2 YENEEA. The CDR3 DNA sequence: TGTGCCAGCAGCTTAGATTCAACAGGGGGAGCTTTCCTT. Translated, it gives CASSLDSTGGAFL.

The chain joins TRBV20-1 to TRBJ1-5; a possible D gene is TRBD1 (6 bases). The CDR3 spans 13 residues. Germline lookup yields CDR1 DFQATT and CDR2 SNEGSKA (reference sequence). Trimming cost V 5 bases and J 9 bases, with 17 bases left between them. The CDR3 DNA sequence: TGCAGTGCTGCCCGGGACACCATTCGGCCCCAGCATTTT. It translates to CSAARDTIRPQHF.

This chain joins TRBV24-1 and TRBJ2-3; no reliable D call. Per the germline V gene, CDR1 is KGHDR and CDR2 is SFDVKD. Trimming pared 3 bases from V and 1 base from J, leaving 10 bases between. The length of the CDR3 is 15 residues. CDR3 sequence: CATSDPEKGTDTQYF. CDR3 DNA: TGTGCCACCAGTGATCCGGAGAAGGGCACAGATACGCAGTATTTT.

This clonotype has a count of ten or more. Relative to the germline gene, one junction end is altered; a read error may explain this. This chain links TRBV4-2 with TRBJ2-3; 9 nucleotides agree with TRBD2. Germline V CDR1 and CDR2: LGHNA, YNFKEQ. This CDR3 is built from 16 residues. The CDR3 loop reads CASSQVLAGFTDTQYF. The DNA for the CDR3 is TGCGCCAGCAGCCAAGTCCTAGCGGGGTTCACAGATACGCAGTATTTT.

The table lists this clonotype with many counts. The chain has TRBV6-2 or TRBV6-3 and TRBJ2-4, with 8 bases aligning to TRBD2. Looked up from germline, CDR1 is MNHEY and CDR2 is SVGEGT. The CDR3 is made up of 17 amino acids. Trimming took 2 bases from V and 1 from J; bases not matched to a gene: 7. This chain's CDR3 is CASSYRSGSWAKNIQYF. CDR3 nucleotides: TGTGCCAGCAGTTACCGGAGCGGGAGTTGGGCCAAAAACATTCAGTACTTC.

This clonotype has a count of ten or more. The rearrangement links TRBV10-1 to TRBJ2-7, with D unresolved. The germline V and J ends were trimmed by 5 bases and 2 bases, with 13 bases remaining between them. The CDR3 loop spans 14 amino acids. Germline V CDR1 and CDR2: WNHNN, SYGVQD (reference sequence). The CDR3 sequence: CASSRGPAPYEQYF. CDR3 DNA sequence: TGCGCCAGCAGTCGAGGACCTGCCCCCTACGAGCAGTACTTC.

This clonotype has a count of ten or more. The chain recombines TRBV28 with TRBJ2-5; D is unclear. This CDR3 region has 13 residues. In germline, CDR1 is MDHEN, CDR2 SYDVKM. The V gene lost 5 bases and the J gene lost 5 bases, with 12 bases spanning the gap. The CDR3 sequence: CASSPSYGETQYF. CDR3 in DNA: TGTGCCAGCAGTCCGAGTTATGGGGAGACCCAGTACTTC.

This clonotype was seen at least ten times. The chain's CDR3 is CSARDRLSGSETQYF. CDR3 nucleotides: TGCAGTGCTAGAGATCGTCTTAGCGGGAGTGAGACCCAGTACTTC. The V and J genes are TRBV20-1 and TRBJ2-5, with TRBD2 matching 9 bases. The germline CDR1 and CDR2 sequences are DFQATT and SNEGSKA (reference sequence). V dropped 0 bases and J dropped 5; count of bases not matched to a gene: 7. CDR3 length: 15 amino acids.

This rearrangement joins TRBV5-1 to TRBJ2-3, with TRBD1 identical over 9 bases. CDR1 and CDR2 from the germline V gene are SGHRS and YFSETQ. With V trimmed by 1 base and J by 0 bases, 3 bases remained unmatched. This CDR3 is 16 amino acids long. The CDR3 DNA is TGCGCCAGCAGCTTGAACGGACAGGGGAGCACAGATACGCAGTATTTT. Its translation is CASSLNGQGSTDTQYF.

CDR3 residues: CAINTGNRETQYF. The DNA of the CDR3 is TGTGCCATCAATACAGGGAATCGAGAGACCCAGTACTTC. J is TRBJ2-5 and V is TRBV10-3; a possible D gene is TRBD1 (6 bases). The CDR3 consists of 13 residues. The V and J ends lost 7 bases and 4 bases respectively, with 13 bases between them. Germline V gene sequence: CDR1 ENHRY, CDR2 SYGVKD.

This clonotype appeared a few times. Given a far larger clone just one base away, this is likely a sequencing read error. CDR3 DNA sequence: TGTGCCAGCAGCTGGGACAGGGTTCGCCTAGCGGGAAAAGAGACCCAGTACTTC. Its translation is CASSWDRVRLAGKETQYF. The chain has TRBV7-2 and TRBJ2-5; D might be TRBD1 or TRBD2, each matching 9 bases. CDR1 is SGHTA, CDR2 FQGNSA, per germline. The CDR3 loop spans 18 amino acids. V lost 4 bases and J 3 bases, leaving 24 bases between the germline ends.

This clonotype appeared many times. This chain joins TRBV11-3 and TRBJ2-1; no reliable D call. This CDR3 spans 11 amino acids. Germline V gene data show CDR1 as SGHNT and CDR2 as YENEEA. V was shortened by 5 bases and J by 10 bases, with 9 bases between the two germline ends. The chain's CDR3 is CASSRVGEQFF. The DNA for the CDR3 is TGTGCCAGCAGCCGAGTAGGGGAGCAGTTCTTC.